This T cell receptor (beta chain) was sequenced for a study of blood T cell repertoires in COVID-19. Looking at the study overall: Samples came from the United States, Italy and Spain, spanning acute and convalescent COVID-19. Sources were T cells, B-cell-depleted T cells, or PBMCs; the material itself was cDNA or gDNA.

The Seattle patients joined while their infection was active and were tracked longitudinally afterward. The CDR3 sequence is 13 residues long. Germline V gene data show CDR1 as LNHDA and CDR2 as SQIVND (reference sequence). The ends were cut back, 6 bases at V and 0 bases at J, with 9 bases in the middle. In the study's own analysis: Reference gene primer amplification gave estimated nucleated cell counts. Profiling relied on immunoSEQ multiplex PCR, and the TCRdb table lists in-frame clones only, not all of them. The D gene and trimming were derived from the DNA, and the V and J assignments and clone size from that table. Of approximately 180,000 clones listed, over 75% are singletons. This clone turned up a few times.

The receptor was derived from a person aged 65 to 85 with COVID-19, enrolled during active disease. Sequenced sample: peripheral blood. The rearrangement uses TRBV19 and TRBJ2-7; D is possibly TRBD1 (5 bases). The CDR3 spells CASSPDSSYEQYF. CDR3 DNA sequence: TGTGCCAGTAGCCCTGACAGCTCCTACGAGCAGTACTTC.